The rows below give T cell receptor beta chains drawn from one sample of a study of cytomegalovirus exposure and HLA in healthy donors. Repertoires were generated with immunoSEQ multiplex PCR, while TCRdb's copy carries only in-frame clones and drops some. The data show fewer than 250,000 clones, approximately 78% seen once. The sequenced sample consisted of PBMCs. Source of these receptors: a woman in her twenties or thirties in good health and CMV-seropositive. The conserved cysteine and the conserved F or W are not part of the CDR3 here. Each record gives: V gene, D gene, J gene, clone size, CDR3 protein. A D gene is named only where the DNA matches it firmly. Size is omitted from some rows. Given values are once, few, many or a class for expanded clones.

v_call: TRBV18
d_call: -
j_call: TRBJ2-3
clone_size: -
cdr3_aa: ASSPEVVRYTDTQY

v_call: TRBV7-9
d_call: -
j_call: TRBJ2-5
clone_size: once
cdr3_aa: ASSFGGETQY

v_call: TRBV4-1
d_call: -
j_call: TRBJ2-5
clone_size: -
cdr3_aa: ASSQPELQETQY

v_call: TRBV7-8
d_call: TRBD2
j_call: TRBJ2-2
clone_size: -
cdr3_aa: ASKLGRGGPGELF

v_call: TRBV7-2
d_call: TRBD2
j_call: TRBJ2-2
clone_size: -
cdr3_aa: ASSLIAGVRTGELF

v_call: TRBV6-4
d_call: TRBD1
j_call: TRBJ1-1
clone_size: -
cdr3_aa: ASSAQGGGTEAF

v_call: TRBV9
d_call: TRBD2
j_call: TRBJ2-2
clone_size: -
cdr3_aa: ASSGGTSGPTGELF

v_call: TRBV15
d_call: TRBD1
j_call: TRBJ1-1
clone_size: -
cdr3_aa: ATSRDWVTGTGIEAF

v_call: TRBV7-6
d_call: TRBD2
j_call: TRBJ2-5
clone_size: few
cdr3_aa: ASSLAGGEGETQY

v_call: TRBV5-1
d_call: -
j_call: TRBJ2-5
clone_size: few
cdr3_aa: ASSRGFQETQY

v_call: TRBV6-5
d_call: TRBD1
j_call: TRBJ2-5
clone_size: -
cdr3_aa: ASSVLDRPGETQY

v_call: TRBV7-2
d_call: TRBD1
j_call: TRBJ1-5
clone_size: -
cdr3_aa: ASSSTGQTNQPQH

v_call: TRBV30
d_call: TRBD1
j_call: TRBJ1-5
clone_size: -
cdr3_aa: AWSVLQGVSPQH

v_call: TRBV10-3
d_call: TRBD1
j_call: TRBJ2-3
clone_size: once
cdr3_aa: AISEGDRGRDTQY

v_call: TRBV30
d_call: -
j_call: TRBJ2-7
clone_size: -
cdr3_aa: AWSTRQEPYEQY

v_call: TRBV7-9
d_call: -
j_call: TRBJ2-7
clone_size: few
cdr3_aa: ASSLEGGEQY

v_call: TRBV9
d_call: TRBD1
j_call: TRBJ2-2
clone_size: -
cdr3_aa: ASSAPGQGNTGELF

v_call: TRBV5-1
d_call: -
j_call: TRBJ1-3
clone_size: -
cdr3_aa: ASSSGAPSGNTIY

v_call: TRBV5-8
d_call: -
j_call: TRBJ1-6
clone_size: once
cdr3_aa: ASSLGGSNSPLH

v_call: TRBV18
d_call: -
j_call: TRBJ2-1
clone_size: few
cdr3_aa: ASSPPGLAYEQF

v_call: TRBV19
d_call: -
j_call: TRBJ1-4
clone_size: -
cdr3_aa: ASPQGEKLF

v_call: TRBV2
d_call: TRBD1
j_call: TRBJ1-5
clone_size: -
cdr3_aa: ASTSGGQPQH

v_call: TRBV30
d_call: -
j_call: TRBJ2-5
clone_size: -
cdr3_aa: AWSVSLQETQY

v_call: TRBV28
d_call: -
j_call: TRBJ1-5
clone_size: -
cdr3_aa: ASSSTVNSNQPQH

v_call: TRBV5-4
d_call: TRBD1
j_call: TRBJ2-7
clone_size: -
cdr3_aa: ASSLGPPGQGAYEQY

v_call: TRBV11-3
d_call: -
j_call: TRBJ2-7
clone_size: -
cdr3_aa: ASSSKGYEQY

v_call: TRBV4-2
d_call: TRBD2
j_call: TRBJ2-1
clone_size: -
cdr3_aa: ASSQPGLPYNEQF

v_call: TRBV4-3
d_call: TRBD2
j_call: TRBJ2-4
clone_size: -
cdr3_aa: ASSQDYSRLGGSLAKNIQY

v_call: TRBV29-1
d_call: -
j_call: TRBJ1-1
clone_size: once
cdr3_aa: SAHEAREGTEAF

v_call: TRBV5-8
d_call: -
j_call: TRBJ1-4
clone_size: -
cdr3_aa: ASSLGHTTNEKLF

v_call: TRBV19
d_call: TRBD1
j_call: TRBJ1-5
clone_size: -
cdr3_aa: ASSPLDRGNQPQH

v_call: TRBV18
d_call: -
j_call: TRBJ2-1
clone_size: -
cdr3_aa: ASSPRPGSDNEQF

v_call: TRBV7-9
d_call: TRBD1
j_call: TRBJ1-2
clone_size: -
cdr3_aa: ASSLDREAYGYT

v_call: TRBV19
d_call: -
j_call: TRBJ1-6
clone_size: few
cdr3_aa: ASSSPGTYPSPLH

v_call: TRBV5-1
d_call: -
j_call: TRBJ1-1
clone_size: -
cdr3_aa: ASSLAGHTEAF

v_call: TRBV30
d_call: TRBD1
j_call: TRBJ1-5
clone_size: -
cdr3_aa: ACSTGGDQPQH

v_call: TRBV11-3
d_call: TRBD1
j_call: TRBJ2-3
clone_size: -
cdr3_aa: ASSSDRGGPDTQY

v_call: TRBV7-9
d_call: -
j_call: TRBJ1-1
clone_size: -
cdr3_aa: SSSLGTIGANTEAF

v_call: TRBV28
d_call: TRBD1
j_call: TRBJ1-2
clone_size: few
cdr3_aa: ASSRQGYYGYT

v_call: TRBV5-4
d_call: -
j_call: TRBJ2-2
clone_size: -
cdr3_aa: ASSYGSGAAGELF

v_call: TRBV27
d_call: -
j_call: TRBJ2-6
clone_size: -
cdr3_aa: ASSFSGVGANVLT

v_call: TRBV27
d_call: -
j_call: TRBJ2-2
clone_size: -
cdr3_aa: ASSLMGSHTGELF

v_call: TRBV7-9
d_call: TRBD1
j_call: TRBJ2-5
clone_size: -
cdr3_aa: ASSLLGQGVETQY

v_call: TRBV2
d_call: -
j_call: TRBJ2-7
clone_size: -
cdr3_aa: ASSTFGREDEQY

v_call: TRBV10-3
d_call: -
j_call: TRBJ2-1
clone_size: -
cdr3_aa: AISGGLGNEQF